This T cell receptor beta chain was retrieved from a study of Ad26.COV2.S vaccination and SARS-CoV-2 variants. Noted treatment: roughly 19 received Ad26.COV2.S at low or high dose, single or two shots; about 5 received placebo; per-sample allocation not given. Collection of the samples took place on day 63 after the first injection of vaccine or placebo. Using immunoSEQ multiplex PCR, the repertoire was profiled, and TCRdb retains in-frame clones only, with some absent. Of approximately 300,000 clones in the sample, about 85% were seen once. The germline V gene encodes CDR1 SGHVS and CDR2 FNYEAQ. The CDR3 sequence is 15 residues long. The trim removed 3 bases at V and 5 bases at J, leaving 6 bases unmatched.

The receptor's source is a person aged 18-65 years who received the Ad26.COV2.S COVID-19 vaccine or a placebo. V is TRBV7-6 and J is TRBJ2-5, with 10 bases identical to TRBD1. This sample comprised peripheral blood, obtained in a trial of Ad26.COV2.S vaccine versus placebo. For the CDR3, the DNA is TGTGCCAGCAGCTTGCCGGGACAGGGGTTCGAGACCCAGTACTTC. Its protein product is CASSLPGQGFETQYF.